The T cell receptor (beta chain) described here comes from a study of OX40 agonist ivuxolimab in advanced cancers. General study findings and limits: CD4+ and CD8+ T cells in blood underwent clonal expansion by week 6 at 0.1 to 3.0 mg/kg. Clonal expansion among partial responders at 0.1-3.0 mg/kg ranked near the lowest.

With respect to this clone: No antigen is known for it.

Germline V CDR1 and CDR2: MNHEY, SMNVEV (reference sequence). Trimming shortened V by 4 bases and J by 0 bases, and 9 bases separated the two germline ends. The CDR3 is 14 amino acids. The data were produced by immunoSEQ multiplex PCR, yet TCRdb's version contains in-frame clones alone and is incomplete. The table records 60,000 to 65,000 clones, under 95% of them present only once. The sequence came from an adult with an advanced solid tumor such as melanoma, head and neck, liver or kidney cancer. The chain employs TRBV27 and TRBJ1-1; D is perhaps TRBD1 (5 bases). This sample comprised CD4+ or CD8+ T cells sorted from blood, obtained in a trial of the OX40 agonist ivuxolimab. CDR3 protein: CASSYGHLNTEAFF. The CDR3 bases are TGTGCCAGCAGTTACGGACACCTGAACACTGAAGCTTTCTTT.